This entry lists 2 T cell receptor beta chains sequenced from one sample in a study of blood T cell repertoires in COVID-19. Using immunoSEQ multiplex PCR, the repertoire was profiled, and TCRdb retains in-frame clones only, with some absent. The repertoire has about 200,000 clones, around nine tenths of them found once; the top ten carry under 5%. Sequencing was carried out using peripheral blood. These receptors all come from a human donor in a cohort sampled during active COVID-19.

CDR3: CASSPPAEDRAIIGLWPQHF. The CDR3 DNA follows: TGCGCCAGCAGTCCCCCAGCCGAGGACAGGGCAATTATTGGGTTGTGGCCCCAGCATTTT. V gene TRBV23-1 combines with J gene TRBJ1-5; 8 positions agree with TRBD1. TRBV23-1 is given ORF status, its function remaining uncertain. The V and J ends lost 4 bases and 9 bases, in that order; junction bases with no gene match: 26. CDR3 length: 20 residues.

The CDR3 protein is CASSLGQGSRDEQFF. CDR3 nucleotide sequence: TGCGCCAGCAGCTTGGGACAGGGGTCCCGCGATGAGCAGTTCTTC. V and J are TRBV5-1 and TRBJ2-1; 8 bases line up with TRBD1. The V segment lost 0 bases and the J segment 8 bases; nucleotides outside the gene matches: 7. The CDR3 is 15 amino acids. Germline-derived CDR1 and CDR2 are SGHRS and YFSETQ.